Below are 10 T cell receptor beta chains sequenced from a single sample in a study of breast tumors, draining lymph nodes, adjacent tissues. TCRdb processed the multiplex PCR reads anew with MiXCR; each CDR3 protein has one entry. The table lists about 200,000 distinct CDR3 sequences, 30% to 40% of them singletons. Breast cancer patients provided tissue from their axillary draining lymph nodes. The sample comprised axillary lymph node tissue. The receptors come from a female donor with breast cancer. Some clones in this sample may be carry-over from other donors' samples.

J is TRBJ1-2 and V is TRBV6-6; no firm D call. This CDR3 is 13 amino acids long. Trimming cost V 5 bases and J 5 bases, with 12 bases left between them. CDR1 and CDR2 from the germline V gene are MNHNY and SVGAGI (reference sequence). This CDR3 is CASSHLEQYGYTF. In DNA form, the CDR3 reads TGTGCCAGCAGTCACCTGGAGCAGTATGGCTACACCTTC.

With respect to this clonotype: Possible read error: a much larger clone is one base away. The CDR3 sequence: CAGSLSTAKSDTQYF. The CDR3 DNA sequence: TGTGCCGGCAGCTTGTCCACGGCCAAGTCAGATACGCAGTATTTT. The chain has TRBV5-5 and TRBJ2-3; D is uncertain. Germline-derived CDR1 and CDR2 are SGHKS and YYEKEE (reference sequence). The CDR3 sequence is 15 residues long. The variable domain in full, completed from reference TRBV5-5 and TRBJ2-3, reads DAGVTQSPTHLIKTRGQQVTLRCSPISGHKSVSWYQQVLGQGPQFIFQYYEKEERGRGNFPDRFSARQFPNYSSELNVNALLLGDSALYLCAGSLSTAKSDTQYFGPGTRLTVL.

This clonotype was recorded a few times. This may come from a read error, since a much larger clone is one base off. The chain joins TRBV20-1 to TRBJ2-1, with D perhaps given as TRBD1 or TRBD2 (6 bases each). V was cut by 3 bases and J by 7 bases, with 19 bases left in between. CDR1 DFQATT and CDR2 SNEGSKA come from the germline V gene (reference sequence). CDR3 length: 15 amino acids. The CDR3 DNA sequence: TGCAGTGCTAGTACGGGGGCTCGTAGATCGAATGAGCAGTTCTTC. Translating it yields CSASTGARRSNEQFF.

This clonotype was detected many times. The CDR3 sequence: CASSLIGGARSDTQYF. CDR3 bases: TGTGCCAGCAGCTTAATTGGGGGGGCCAGGTCAGATACGCAGTATTTT. The chain combines TRBV5-6 with TRBJ2-3, with D tentatively TRBD2 (7 bases). The CDR3 length is 16 residues. Trimming removed 2 bases at V and 4 bases at J, with 17 bases between. CDR1 SGHDT and CDR2 YYEEEE come from the germline V gene.

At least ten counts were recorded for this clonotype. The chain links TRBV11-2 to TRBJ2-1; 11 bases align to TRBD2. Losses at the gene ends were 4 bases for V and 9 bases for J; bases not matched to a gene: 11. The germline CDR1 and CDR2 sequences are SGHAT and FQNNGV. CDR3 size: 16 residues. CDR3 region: CASSSLAGGPTGEQFF. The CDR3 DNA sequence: TGTGCCAGCAGCTCTTTAGCGGGAGGGCCGACGGGTGAGCAGTTCTTC.

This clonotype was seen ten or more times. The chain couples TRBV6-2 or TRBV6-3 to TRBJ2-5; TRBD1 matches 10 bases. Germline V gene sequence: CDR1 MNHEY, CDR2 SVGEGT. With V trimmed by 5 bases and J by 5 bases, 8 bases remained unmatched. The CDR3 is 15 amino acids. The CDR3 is CASSIGTGVSETQYF. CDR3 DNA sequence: TGTGCCAGCAGTATTGGGACAGGGGTCAGCGAGACCCAGTACTTC.

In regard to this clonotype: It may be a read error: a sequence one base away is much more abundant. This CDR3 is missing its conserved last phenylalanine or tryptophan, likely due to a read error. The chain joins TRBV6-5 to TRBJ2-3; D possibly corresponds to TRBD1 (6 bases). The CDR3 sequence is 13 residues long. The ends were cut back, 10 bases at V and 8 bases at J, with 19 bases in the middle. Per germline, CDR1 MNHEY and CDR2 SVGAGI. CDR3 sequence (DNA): TGTGCCACCAAAAGACAGGCAGGGAGTACGCAGTATCTT. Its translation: CATKRQAGSTQYL.

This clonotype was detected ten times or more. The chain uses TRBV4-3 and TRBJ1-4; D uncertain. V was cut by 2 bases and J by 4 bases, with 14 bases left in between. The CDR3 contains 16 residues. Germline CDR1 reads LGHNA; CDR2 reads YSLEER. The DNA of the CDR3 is TGCGCCAGCAGCCAAAGTCGGGGAGAGCTTAATGAAAAACTGTTTTTT. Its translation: CASSQSRGELNEKLFF.

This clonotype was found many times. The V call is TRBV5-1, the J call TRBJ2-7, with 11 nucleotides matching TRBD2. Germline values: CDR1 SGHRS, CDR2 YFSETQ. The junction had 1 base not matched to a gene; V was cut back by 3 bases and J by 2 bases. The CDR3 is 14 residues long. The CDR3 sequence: CASSSTSGTYEQYF. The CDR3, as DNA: TGCGCCAGCAGCTCGACTAGCGGGACCTACGAGCAGTACTTC.

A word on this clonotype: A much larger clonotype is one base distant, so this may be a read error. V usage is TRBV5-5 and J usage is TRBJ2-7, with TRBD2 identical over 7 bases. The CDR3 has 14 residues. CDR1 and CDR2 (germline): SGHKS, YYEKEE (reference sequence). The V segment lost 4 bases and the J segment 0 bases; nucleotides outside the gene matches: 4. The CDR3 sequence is CASSRGVTSYEQYF. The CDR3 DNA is TGTGCCAGCAGCCGGGGGGTCACCTCCTACGAGCAGTACTTC.